These 10 T cell receptor beta chains share one sample of origin, sequenced in a study of blood T cell repertoires in COVID-19. The repertoire was sequenced with immunoSEQ multiplex PCR; TCRdb's copy has only in-frame clones and lacks some. Of approximately 170,000 clones detected, approximately 84% appear once; the ten largest clones hold 7.5% to 8%. Material for sequencing was peripheral blood. The receptors were sampled from a man aged 35 to 55 who had recovered from COVID-19.

The chain has TRBV15 and TRBJ2-1; tentative D call: TRBD1 (5 bases). There are 12 residues in the CDR3. CDR1 LNHNV and CDR2 YYDKDF come from the germline V gene (reference sequence). Trimming took off 8 bases at V and 9 bases at J, with 14 bases between the two ends. The CDR3 loop is CATADTQGEQFF. For the CDR3, the DNA is TGTGCCACCGCGGACACCCAGGGTGAGCAGTTCTTC.

The chain recombines TRBV30 with TRBJ2-5, with a possible D match to TRBD2 (7 bases). CDR1 is GTSNPN, CDR2 SVGIG, per germline (reference sequence). The CDR3 is 15 amino acids. V dropped 4 bases and J dropped 5 bases, with 20 bases sitting between them. The CDR3 coding sequence is TGTGCCTGGAAGGGGGGGACGGCGCCGCGTGAGACCCAGTACTTC. It is translated as CAWKGGTAPRETQYF.

The V and J genes are TRBV27 and TRBJ1-1; no definite D call. Germline CDR1 is MNHEY and CDR2 is SMNVEV (reference sequence). V was clipped by 0 bases and J by 6 bases, with 11 bases between them. The length of the CDR3 is 14 residues. The CDR3 loop is CASSLSEISSEAFF. In DNA form, the CDR3 reads TGTGCCAGCAGTTTATCTGAAATCAGTTCTGAAGCTTTCTTT.

J is TRBJ2-7 and V is TRBV20-1; tentative D call: TRBD2 (5 bases). Germline CDR1 DFQATT, CDR2 SNEGSKA (reference sequence). The CDR3 loop spans 11 amino acids. With 6 bases removed from V and 4 bases from J, the gap between germline ends came to 10 bases. Here the CDR3 DNA reads TGCAGTGCGAGACGGGAATACGAGCAGTACTTC. Translating gives CSARREYEQYF.

This clone was counted only a few times. CDR3 sequence: CASSKGQYTEAFF. CDR3 coding DNA: TGTGCCAGCAGTAAGGGACAGTACACTGAAGCTTTCTTT. The chain employs TRBV27 and TRBJ1-1; 7 bases map to TRBD1. Germline V CDR1 and CDR2: MNHEY, SMNVEV (reference sequence). CDR3 length: 13 residues. Trimming took 5 bases from V and 3 from J; bases not matched to a gene: 3.

This clone was counted a single time. The V gene is TRBV14, the J gene TRBJ2-5; 9 positions match TRBD2. J gave up 5 bases and V 4 bases, and 8 bases lay outside the gene matches. Looked up from germline, CDR1 is SGHDN and CDR2 is FVKESK. The CDR3 extends over 15 amino acids. CDR3 region: CASSPISGGGETQYF. In nucleotides, the CDR3 is TGTGCCAGCAGCCCCATTAGCGGGGGCGGGGAGACCCAGTACTTC.

V gene TRBV27 combines with J gene TRBJ1-2; D possibly corresponds to TRBD1 (5 bases). The V end lost 1 base, the J end lost 7 bases, and 13 bases lay between the germline ends. The germline V gene encodes CDR1 MNHEY and CDR2 SMNVEV (reference sequence). The CDR3 loop spans 14 amino acids. The CDR3 here is CASSLWGGEVGYTF. CDR3 coding DNA: TGTGCCAGCAGTTTATGGGGAGGGGAGGTTGGCTACACCTTC.

This sequence joins TRBV7-2 and TRBJ1-3, with TRBD1 matching 7 bases. After removal of 5 bases from V and 1 base from J, the junction contained 8 bases not matched to a gene. The germline V gene has CDR1 SGHTA and CDR2 FQGNSA. This CDR3 is 16 amino acids long. The CDR3 DNA reads as TGTGCCAGCAGCCCTGGACAGGCCCGATCTGGAAACACCATATATTTT. Translating gives CASSPGQARSGNTIYF.

This clone has just a few counts. One end of the junction is discordant with germline, which a read error may explain. V is TRBV7-9 and J is TRBJ2-5; a weak D match, TRBD1 (6 bases). Germline CDR1 reads SEHNR; CDR2 reads FQNEAQ (reference sequence). The CDR3 consists of 14 residues. CDR3 nucleotide sequence: TGTGCCAGCAGCTTAAGGACAGAACAAGAGTCCCAGTACTTC. This gives the protein CASSLRTEQESQYF.

The chain couples TRBV7-6 to TRBJ2-7, with a weak D call TRBD2 (7 bases). The ends were cut back, 1 base at V and 6 bases at J, with 16 bases in the middle. Per the germline V gene, CDR1 is SGHVS and CDR2 is FNYEAQ. This CDR3 comprises 15 residues. The CDR3 DNA reads TGTGCCAGCAGCTTAGTGGCGGGGGCGCAACGCGAGCAGTACTTC. This encodes CASSLVAGAQREQYF.